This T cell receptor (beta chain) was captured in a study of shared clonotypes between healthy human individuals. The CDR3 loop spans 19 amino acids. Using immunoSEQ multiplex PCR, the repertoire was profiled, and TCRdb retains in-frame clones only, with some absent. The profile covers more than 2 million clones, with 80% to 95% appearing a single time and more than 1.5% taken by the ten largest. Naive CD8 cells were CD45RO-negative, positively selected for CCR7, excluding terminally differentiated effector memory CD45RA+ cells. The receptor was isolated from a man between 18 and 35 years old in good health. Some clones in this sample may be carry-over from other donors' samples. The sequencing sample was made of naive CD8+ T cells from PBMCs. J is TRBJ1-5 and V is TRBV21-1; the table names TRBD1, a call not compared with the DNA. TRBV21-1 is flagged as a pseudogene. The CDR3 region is CASSNRDRGLAPPYQPQHF. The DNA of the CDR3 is TGTGCCAGCAGCAACAGGGACAGGGGGCTTGCCCCCCCCTATCAGCCCCAGCATTTT.